Below are 18 T cell receptor beta chains sequenced from a single sample in a study of shared T cell receptors in the human thymus. TCRdb's table, derived via immunoSEQ multiplex PCR, lists solely in-frame clones and lacks some. The table includes hundreds of thousands of clones, 80% to 90% detected once. These records were also assigned to another study, of human thymus T cells.

The sample was thymocytes. Receptors were obtained from a girl younger than two with a congenital heart defect.

The chain has TRBV27 and TRBJ2-7; TRBD2 is a possible D gene (5 bases). V gave up 4 bases and J gave up 0 bases, with 13 bases separating them. Germline lookup yields CDR1 MNHEY and CDR2 SMNVEV (reference sequence). The CDR3 is 15 amino acids. DNA of the CDR3: TGTGCCAGCAGTTCCATGATTGGGAGCTCCTACGAGCAGTACTTC. Amino acid sequence: CASSSMIGSSYEQYF.

This clone turned up a few times. The V call is TRBV5-6, the J call TRBJ1-1, with D unclear. Trimming cost V 5 bases and J 4 bases, with 15 bases left between them. Germline V gene sequence: CDR1 SGHDT, CDR2 YYEEEE. The CDR3 is 14 residues long. The CDR3 nucleotides are TGTGCCAGCAGGCTGCGGGGAGAAGGCACTGAAGCTTTCTTT. Its protein product is CASRLRGEGTEAFF.

This rearrangement joins TRBV12-5 to TRBJ1-2, with TRBD1 as a possible D gene (5 bases). CDR3 length: 17 amino acids. V lost 2 bases and J 1 base, leaving 17 bases between the germline ends. Germline-derived CDR1 and CDR2 are LGHNT and FRNRAP. The CDR3 DNA is TGTGCTAGTGGTTTGCGGGCAGGGCGGCCTCTTAACTATGGCTACACCTTC. Translating it yields CASGLRAGRPLNYGYTF.

The chain couples TRBV5-1 to TRBJ2-2; 8 nucleotides line up with TRBD1. V was pared by 2 bases and J by 1 base, with 13 bases of the junction left unmatched. The CDR3 is made up of 19 amino acids. Germline CDR1 is SGHRS and CDR2 is YFSETQ. The CDR3 protein is CASSLTNTRGQVNTGELFF. For the CDR3, the DNA is TGCGCCAGCAGCTTAACAAATACCAGGGGGCAGGTGAACACCGGGGAGCTGTTTTTT.

This chain joins TRBV12-5 and TRBJ1-1; TRBD1 agrees at 8 bases. Losses at the gene ends were 4 bases for V and 0 bases for J; bases not matched to a gene: 4. The CDR3 has 15 residues. The germline CDR1 and CDR2 sequences are LGHNT and FRNRAP. CDR3 amino acids: CASGSRDRMNTEAFF. The CDR3 coding sequence is TGTGCTAGTGGTTCTCGGGACAGGATGAACACTGAAGCTTTCTTT. The full variable domain, its missing parts supplied by reference TRBV12-5 and TRBJ1-1, is DARVTQTPRHKVTEMGQEVTMRCQPILGHNTVFWYRQTMMQGLELLAYFRNRAPLDDSGMPKDRFSAEMPDATLATLKIQPSEPRDSAVYFCASGSRDRMNTEAFFGQGTRLTVV.

This chain uses TRBV7-2 with TRBJ1-2, with D unclear. V dropped 1 base and J dropped 4 bases, with 13 bases sitting between them. There are 15 residues in the CDR3. Per germline, CDR1 SGHTA and CDR2 FQGNSA. This CDR3 is CASSLESRSFYGYTF. CDR3 bases: TGTGCCAGCAGCTTAGAAAGCCGTTCCTTCTATGGCTACACCTTC.

The rearrangement uses TRBV11-3 and TRBJ2-2; 7 bases agree with TRBD1. V lost 4 bases to trimming and J lost 1 base; unmatched junction nucleotides: 15. Germline lookup yields CDR1 SGHNT and CDR2 YENEEA. The CDR3 is 19 amino acids. The CDR3 coding sequence is TGTGCCAGCAGCTCCCCCGACAGGGTAGTTGATGGGAACACCGGGGAGCTGTTTTTT. Protein: CASSSPDRVVDGNTGELFF.

The J gene is TRBJ2-7, the V gene TRBV9; D not resolved. The CDR3 has 12 amino acids. Germline CDR1 reads SGDLS; CDR2 reads YYNGEE. The V gene lost 0 bases and the J gene lost 6 bases, with 7 bases spanning the gap. The CDR3 protein is CASSVGAGEQYF. In DNA, the CDR3 is TGTGCCAGCAGCGTAGGGGCAGGCGAGCAGTACTTC.

The V call is TRBV5-1, the J call TRBJ2-4; TRBD2 might be the D (5 bases). The ends were cut back, 2 bases at V and 1 base at J, with 16 bases in the middle. The CDR3 has 17 residues. From germline, CDR1 is SGHRS and CDR2 YFSETQ. The CDR3 bases are TGCGCCAGCAGCTTTAAACTTGAGGGTTGGGCCAAAAACATTCAGTACTTC. This encodes CASSFKLEGWAKNIQYF.

This chain joins TRBV5-6 and TRBJ2-1, with D maybe TRBD2 (5 bases). The CDR3 has 14 residues. V was clipped by 0 bases and J by 5 bases, with 9 bases between them. The germline gives CDR1 SGHDT, CDR2 YYEEEE. CDR3 sequence: CASSLGRGHNEQFF. The CDR3 DNA reads TGTGCCAGCAGCTTGGGTCGCGGGCACAATGAGCAGTTCTTC.

This rearrangement joins TRBV27 to TRBJ2-5, with D maybe TRBD1 (5 bases). With the DNA end fitting TRBJ2-7 better, the J assignment may be wrong. CDR1 and CDR2 (germline): MNHEY, SMNVEV (reference sequence). This CDR3 contains 16 residues. The CDR3 reads CASSRAKGARVYEQYF. For the CDR3, the DNA is TGTGCCAGCAGCCGCGCCAAAGGGGCCAGGGTGTACGAGCAGTACTTC.

J is TRBJ1-5 and V is TRBV6-1; TRBD1 agrees at 8 bases. V trimming: 2 bases; J trimming: 1 base; junction bases outside the gene matches: 13. The CDR3 extends over 19 amino acids. CDR1 is MNHNS and CDR2 is SASEGT in the germline V gene. CDR3: CASSEPSPGRGRSNQPQHF. The CDR3 bases are TGTGCCAGCAGTGAACCATCCCCCGGCAGGGGGCGCAGCAATCAGCCCCAGCATTTT.

In this sample, this clone turned up once. This chain uses TRBV5-4 with TRBJ1-1; 7 positions agree with TRBD1. The CDR3 has 17 residues. The germline gives CDR1 SGHNT, CDR2 YYREEE (reference sequence). J gave up 2 bases and V 6 bases, and 16 bases lay outside the gene matches. The CDR3 region has the DNA TGTGCCAGCACCTTTCGGGACAGAGATATAATAAACACTGAAGCTTTCTTT. Encoded protein: CASTFRDRDIINTEAFF.

The chain links TRBV28 to TRBJ1-2; 8 bases align to TRBD1. With 3 bases clipped from V and 8 bases from J, the junction kept 14 bases outside the gene matches. This CDR3 is built from 16 residues. CDR1 and CDR2 from the germline V gene are MDHEN and SYDVKM. The DNA for the CDR3 is TGTGCCAGCAGTTTCCGGACAGGGTCGAGTGTGGGGGGCTACACCTTC. Its translation is CASSFRTGSSVGGYTF.

The rearrangement joins TRBV6-5 to TRBJ2-7; weak D call: TRBD1 (6 bases). Per germline, CDR1 MNHEY and CDR2 SVGAGI. CDR3 size: 13 residues. V was cut by 4 bases and J by 1 base, with 8 bases left in between. CDR3 bases: TGTGCCAGCAGTTGGGACACGTCCTACGAGCAGTACTTC. This sequence encodes CASSWDTSYEQYF.

J is TRBJ2-1 and V is TRBV28, with D uncertain. V lost 6 bases to trimming and J lost 0 bases, with 18 bases between them. CDR3 size: 17 residues. Germline V gives CDR1 MDHEN, CDR2 SYDVKM. CDR3 DNA: TGTGCCAGCAGCCTTCCCCGACTTAGGAGCTCCTACAATGAGCAGTTCTTC. Amino acid sequence: CASSLPRLRSSYNEQFF.

This clone occurred a few times. V is TRBV18 and J is TRBJ2-1; 13 nucleotides agree with TRBD2. Germline V gives CDR1 KGHSH, CDR2 LQKENI. Trimming at V came to 6 bases and at J to 6 bases, leaving 8 bases not matched to a gene. The CDR3 runs to 16 residues. DNA of the CDR3: TGTGCCAGCTCTCCTGGACTAGCGGGGGAAGGCAATGAGCAGTTCTTC. The encoded protein is CASSPGLAGEGNEQFF.

The chain carries TRBV30 and TRBJ1-6, with D perhaps matching TRBD1 (6 bases). Germline assignment: CDR1 GTSNPN and CDR2 SVGIG (reference sequence). CDR3 length: 15 residues. V was shortened by 3 bases and J by 8 bases, with 17 bases between the two germline ends. In DNA form, the CDR3 reads TGTGCCTGGAGGGGCTGGACAGCCTACTATTCACCCCTCCACTTT. Its protein is CAWRGWTAYYSPLHF. The variable domain in full, completed from reference TRBV30 and TRBJ1-6, reads SQTIHQWPATLVQPVGSPLSLECTVEGTSNPNLYWYRQAAGRGLQLLFYSVGIGQISSEVPQNLSASRPQDRQFILSSKKLLLSDSGFYLCAWRGWTAYYSPLHFGNGTRLTVT.